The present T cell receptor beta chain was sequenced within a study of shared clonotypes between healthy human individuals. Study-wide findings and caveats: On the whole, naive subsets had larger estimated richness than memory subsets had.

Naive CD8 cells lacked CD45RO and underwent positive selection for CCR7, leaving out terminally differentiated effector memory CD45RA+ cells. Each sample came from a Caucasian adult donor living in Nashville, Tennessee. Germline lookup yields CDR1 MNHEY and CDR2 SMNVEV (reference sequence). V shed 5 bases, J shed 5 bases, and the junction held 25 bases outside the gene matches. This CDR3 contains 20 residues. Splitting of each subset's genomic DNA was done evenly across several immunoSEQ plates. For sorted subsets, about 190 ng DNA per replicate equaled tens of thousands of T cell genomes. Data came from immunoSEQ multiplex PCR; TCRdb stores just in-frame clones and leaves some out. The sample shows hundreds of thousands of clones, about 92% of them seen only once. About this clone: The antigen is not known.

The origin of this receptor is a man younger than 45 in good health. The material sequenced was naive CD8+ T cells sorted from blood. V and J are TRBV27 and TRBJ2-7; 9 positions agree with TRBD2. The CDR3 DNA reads TGTGCCAGCAGTCCAGGCATTGTGGGGGCTAGCGGGAAAGGATTGCACGAGCAGTACTTC. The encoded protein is CASSPGIVGASGKGLHEQYF.